This T cell receptor (beta chain) was sequenced for a study of early T cells in non-severe SARS-CoV-2 infection. Study-wide background: From unsorted whole blood, bulk RNA was sequenced, and the chains remained unpaired.

Whole-study findings and limits: VDJdb-based matching was biased toward anti-spike CD8 responses and missed private and CD4 specificities.

TCRdb reprocessed the 5' RACE reads with MiXCR, giving one entry per CDR3 protein. The sample includes tens of thousands of distinct CDR3 sequences, 5% to 6% seen only once; the top ten take around 13%. Germline V gene lookup returns CDR1 KGHSH and CDR2 LQKENI. The CDR3 length is 15 residues. The V gene end was trimmed by 5 bases and the J gene end by 6 bases; junction bases not matched to a gene: 10. This clonotype was observed many times. Its antigen is as yet unknown. The chain carries TRBV18 and TRBJ1-2, with 9 bases fitting TRBD1. This clonotype was sampled from an adult who was a healthcare worker with PCR-confirmed SARS-CoV-2 infection or an uninfected control (not recorded which). The specimen was whole blood, collected at baseline. The CDR3 DNA reads TGTGCCAGCTCAACGGGGACAGGGAGGCATGATGGCTACACCTTC. This sequence encodes CASSTGTGRHDGYTF.